This T cell receptor (beta chain) stems from a study of T cell repertoires in cytomegalovirus infection. Each CDR3 protein gets one entry after TCRdb re-called the reads with MiXCR. Of about 700,000 distinct CDR3 sequences listed, 33% were seen once; the top ten hold approximately 18%. The V gene lost 5 bases and the J gene lost 2 bases, with 23 bases spanning the gap. Germline V gene sequence: CDR1 MNHEY, CDR2 SVGEGT. This CDR3 is 18 amino acids long. As to this clonotype: Its antigen is currently unknown.

This clonotype was sampled from a human donor in good health (CMV status not recorded). Some clones in this sample may be carry-over from other donors' samples. The chain uses TRBV6-2 or TRBV6-3 and TRBJ2-3; D could derive from TRBD1 or TRBD2 (5 bases each). The sequencing here drew on cultured PBMCs, taken from culture after CMV antigen stimulation. The CDR3 sequence is CASSERSVWDGYTDTQYF. As DNA, the CDR3 is TGTGCCAGCAGTGAAAGGTCCGTGTGGGACGGCTACACAGATACGCAGTATTTT.